Below are 8 T cell receptor beta chains sequenced from a single sample in a study of PD-1 blockade in classical Hodgkin lymphoma. Repertoires were generated with immunoSEQ multiplex PCR, while TCRdb's copy carries only in-frame clones and drops some. The top ten hold roughly 2.8% of the sample, which has approximately 100,000 clones, roughly 92% seen once. Every one of the patients relapsed after autologous stem cell transplantation (brentuximab vedotin exposure was variable). The sample here was peripheral blood mononuclear cells (PBMCs), taken at baseline. The source of these receptors is a human donor with classical Hodgkin lymphoma.

V gene TRBV6-5 combines with J gene TRBJ1-4; 9 bases are shared with TRBD1. V lost 5 bases and J lost 11; bases outside the gene matches: 9. Germline-derived CDR1 and CDR2 are MNHEY and SVGAGI. This CDR3 contains 14 residues. In DNA form, the CDR3 reads TGTGCCAGCAGTACCCCGTCGACAGGGGGGAAACTGTTTTTT. Encoded protein: CASSTPSTGGKLFF.

The rearrangement links TRBV11-2 to TRBJ2-7; D ambiguous. Germline assignment: CDR1 SGHAT and CDR2 FQNNGV. V gave up 1 base and J gave up 1 base, with 5 bases separating them. The CDR3 is 13 residues long. DNA of the CDR3: TGTGCCAGCAGCTTAGGAGAGTCCTACGAGCAGTACTTC. Translated: CASSLGESYEQYF.

The sample holds one count of this clone. J is TRBJ1-2 and V is TRBV9; D not resolved. The V end was cut by 4 bases, the J end by 8 bases, with 9 bases between. The CDR3 runs to 11 residues. Looked up from germline, CDR1 is SGDLS and CDR2 is YYNGEE. The CDR3 DNA follows: TGTGCCAGCAGCCCCCGGGAAGGCTACACCTTC. Its translation is CASSPREGYTF.

The chain links TRBV19 to TRBJ1-2; TRBD1 matches 9 bases. The V segment lost 9 bases and the J segment 8 bases; nucleotides outside the gene matches: 13. CDR1 LNHDA and CDR2 SQIVND come from the germline V gene (reference sequence). The CDR3 spans 14 residues. CDR3 amino acids: CASHMTGGIDGYTF. CDR3 DNA: TGTGCCAGCCATATGACAGGGGGGATCGACGGCTACACCTTC.

The gene calls are TRBV5-1 and TRBJ1-2, with D hard to call. Germline-derived CDR1 and CDR2 are SGHRS and YFSETQ. CDR3 length: 14 amino acids. Trimming cost V 2 bases and J 6 bases, with 14 bases left between them. CDR3 DNA: TGCGCCAGCAGCTTCCGCCCGGGAGTCCATGGCTACACCTTC. This encodes CASSFRPGVHGYTF.

The chain recombines TRBV5-1 with TRBJ1-6, with a weak D call TRBD1 (5 bases). V lost 0 bases and J 10 bases, leaving 14 bases between the germline ends. CDR1 is SGHRS and CDR2 is YFSETQ in the germline V gene. The CDR3 extends over 15 amino acids. The CDR3 loop is CASSLEQERASPLHF. The DNA of the CDR3 is TGCGCCAGCAGCTTGGAACAGGAACGGGCATCACCCCTCCACTTT.

The chain uses TRBV30 and TRBJ1-2; perhaps TRBD1 as D (6 bases). This CDR3 is 16 amino acids long. In germline, CDR1 is GTSNPN, CDR2 SVGIG (reference sequence). V was trimmed by 0 bases and J by 2 bases, leaving 16 bases between them. CDR3 sequence: CAWSVERGRGNYGYTF. CDR3 DNA: TGTGCCTGGAGTGTAGAAAGGGGGAGAGGAAACTATGGCTACACCTTC. Full variable domain (missing parts from reference TRBV30 and TRBJ1-2): SQTIHQWPATLVQPVGSPLSLECTVEGTSNPNLYWYRQAAGRGLQLLFYSVGIGQISSEVPQNLSASRPQDRQFILSSKKLLLSDSGFYLCAWSVERGRGNYGYTFGSGTRLTVV.

V gene TRBV6-1 combines with J gene TRBJ2-1, with a tentative D call TRBD1 (5 bases). The V end was cut by 10 bases, the J end by 5 bases, with 18 bases between. The CDR3 covers 14 residues. Germline V gene data show CDR1 as MNHNS and CDR2 as SASEGT. The CDR3 DNA follows: TGTGCCATTCTTCCTTACCGCAGGGACAATGAGCAGTTCTTC. Protein product: CAILPYRRDNEQFF.